The entry below gives a single TCR beta chain sequence along with its context. Antigen: not known. The sample is drawn from a study of T-cell reconstitution after alpha-beta-depleted transplantation in children. Broader study findings: Newly produced T cells mostly accounted for T-cell counts and diversity one year post-transplant. From surviving recipient T cells and thymic progenitors came the high day-60 TCRbeta diversity observed in some patients. Expanded clones from the graft, numbering several hundred, reportedly supplied alpha-beta T cells about two months after transplant.

This CDR3 region has 17 residues. Trimming cost V 1 base and J 1 base; bases outside gene matches: 11. Germline V CDR1 and CDR2: SGHRS, YFSETQ. A library of TCRbeta sequences, prepared with unique molecular identifiers, was generated. A single record per CDR3 protein comes from TCRdb applying MiXCR to the PCR reads. The sample has around 580,000 distinct CDR3 sequences, roughly 23% seen once. The origin of this receptor is a boy in the first two years of life who had a stem cell transplant for acute myeloid leukemia, so the T cells may come from the graft donor. Source: PBMCs, mostly from graft donor cells, taken 360 days after TCRalphabeta/CD19-depleted stem cell transplant. The chain uses TRBV5-1 and TRBJ2-7, with 7 bases matching TRBD1. Here the CDR3 reads CASSLPLTGTASYEQYF. CDR3 bases: TGCGCCAGCAGCTTGCCATTAACCGGGACAGCATCCTACGAGCAGTACTTC.